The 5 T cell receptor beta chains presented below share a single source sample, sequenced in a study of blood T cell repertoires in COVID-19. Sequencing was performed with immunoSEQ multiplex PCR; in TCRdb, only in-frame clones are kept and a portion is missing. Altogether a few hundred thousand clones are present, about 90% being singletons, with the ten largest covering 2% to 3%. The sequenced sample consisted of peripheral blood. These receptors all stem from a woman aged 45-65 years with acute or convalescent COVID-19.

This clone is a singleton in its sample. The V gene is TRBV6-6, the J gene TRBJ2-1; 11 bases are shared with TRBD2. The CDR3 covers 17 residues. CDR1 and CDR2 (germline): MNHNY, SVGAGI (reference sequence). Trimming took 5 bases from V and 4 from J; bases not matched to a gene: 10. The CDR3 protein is CASSHERTSGLYNEQFF. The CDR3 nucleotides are TGTGCCAGCAGTCATGAACGGACTAGCGGGTTGTACAATGAGCAGTTCTTC.

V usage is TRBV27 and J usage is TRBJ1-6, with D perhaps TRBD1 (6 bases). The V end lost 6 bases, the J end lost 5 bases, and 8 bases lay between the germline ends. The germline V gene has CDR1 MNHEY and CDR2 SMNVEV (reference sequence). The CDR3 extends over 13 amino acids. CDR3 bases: TGTGCCAGCAGGGGACATAATAATTCACCCCTCCACTTT. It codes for CASRGHNNSPLHF.

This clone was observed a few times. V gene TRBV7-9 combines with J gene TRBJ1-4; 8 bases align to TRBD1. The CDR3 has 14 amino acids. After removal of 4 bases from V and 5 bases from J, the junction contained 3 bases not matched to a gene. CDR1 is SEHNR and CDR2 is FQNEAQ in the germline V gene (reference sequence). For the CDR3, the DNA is TGTGCCAGCAGCTCCCGACAGGGGAATGAAAAACTGTTTTTT. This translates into CASSSRQGNEKLFF. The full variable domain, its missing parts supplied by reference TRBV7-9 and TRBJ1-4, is DTGVSQNPRHKITKRGQNVTFRCDPISEHNRLYWYRQTLGQGPEFLTYFQNEAQLEKSRLLSDRFSAERPKGSFSTLEIQRTEQGDSAMYLCASSSRQGNEKLFFGSGTQLSVL.

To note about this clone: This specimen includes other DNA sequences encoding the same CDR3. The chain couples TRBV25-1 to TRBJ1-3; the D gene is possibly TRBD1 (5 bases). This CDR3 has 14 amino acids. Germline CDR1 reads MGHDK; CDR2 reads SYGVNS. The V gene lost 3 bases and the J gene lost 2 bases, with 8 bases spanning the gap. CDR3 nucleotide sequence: TGTGCCAGCAGTGATTCCAGGGCTGGAAACACCATATATTTT. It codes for CASSDSRAGNTIYF. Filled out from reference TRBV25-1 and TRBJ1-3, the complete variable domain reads EADIYQTPRYLVIGTGKKITLECSQTMGHDKMYWYQQDPGMELHLIHYSYGVNSTEKGDLSSESTVSRIRTEHFPLTLESARPSHTSQYLCASSDSRAGNTIYFGEGSWLTVV.

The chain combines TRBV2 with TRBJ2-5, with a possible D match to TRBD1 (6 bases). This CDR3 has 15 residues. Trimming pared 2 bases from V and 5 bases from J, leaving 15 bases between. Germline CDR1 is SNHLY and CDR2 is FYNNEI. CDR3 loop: CASSEMGQKRETQYF. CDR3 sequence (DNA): TGTGCCAGCAGTGAAATGGGACAAAAGAGGGAGACCCAGTACTTC.